Below are 3 T cell receptor beta chains sequenced from a single sample in a study of blood T cell repertoires in COVID-19. The protocol was immunoSEQ multiplex PCR, while the TCRdb copy is restricted to in-frame clones and leaves out a portion. The repertoire holds approximately 190,000 clones, with around 83% as singletons. The sample was peripheral blood. The receptor source for this set is a woman in her forties with acute or convalescent COVID-19.

This chain links TRBV5-1 with TRBJ2-2, with 8 nucleotides matching TRBD1. This CDR3 has 16 residues. Germline CDR1 and CDR2: SGHRS and YFSETQ. Trimming took 3 bases from V and 3 from J; bases not matched to a gene: 7. CDR3 DNA sequence: TGCGCCAGCAGCTCGGCGACAGGGGACTACACCGGGGAGCTGTTTTTT. The encoded protein is CASSSATGDYTGELFF. The variable domain in full, completed from reference TRBV5-1 and TRBJ2-2, reads KAGVTQTPRYLIKTRGQQVTLSCSPISGHRSVSWYQQTPGQGLQFLFEYFSETQRNKGNFPGRFSGRQFSNSRSEMNVSTLELGDSALYLCASSSATGDYTGELFFGEGSRLTVL.

This rearrangement joins TRBV6-5 to TRBJ2-7; D call uncertain. V gave up 5 bases and J gave up 2 bases, with 13 bases separating them. The CDR3 consists of 14 residues. Per the germline V gene, CDR1 is MNHEY and CDR2 is SVGAGI. In DNA form, the CDR3 reads TGTGCCAGCAGTAAGAAGACTGGCCCCTACGAGCAGTACTTC. It codes for CASSKKTGPYEQYF.

The chain links TRBV6-6 to TRBJ2-7; 7 bases agree with TRBD2. Germline V lookup: CDR1 MNHNY, CDR2 SVGAGI (reference sequence). The junction had 6 bases not matched to a gene; V was cut back by 4 bases and J by 0 bases. The CDR3 length is 15 residues. CDR3 loop: CASSSSSSGSYEQYF. CDR3 DNA: TGTGCCAGCAGTTCATCCTCTAGCGGCTCCTACGAGCAGTACTTC.